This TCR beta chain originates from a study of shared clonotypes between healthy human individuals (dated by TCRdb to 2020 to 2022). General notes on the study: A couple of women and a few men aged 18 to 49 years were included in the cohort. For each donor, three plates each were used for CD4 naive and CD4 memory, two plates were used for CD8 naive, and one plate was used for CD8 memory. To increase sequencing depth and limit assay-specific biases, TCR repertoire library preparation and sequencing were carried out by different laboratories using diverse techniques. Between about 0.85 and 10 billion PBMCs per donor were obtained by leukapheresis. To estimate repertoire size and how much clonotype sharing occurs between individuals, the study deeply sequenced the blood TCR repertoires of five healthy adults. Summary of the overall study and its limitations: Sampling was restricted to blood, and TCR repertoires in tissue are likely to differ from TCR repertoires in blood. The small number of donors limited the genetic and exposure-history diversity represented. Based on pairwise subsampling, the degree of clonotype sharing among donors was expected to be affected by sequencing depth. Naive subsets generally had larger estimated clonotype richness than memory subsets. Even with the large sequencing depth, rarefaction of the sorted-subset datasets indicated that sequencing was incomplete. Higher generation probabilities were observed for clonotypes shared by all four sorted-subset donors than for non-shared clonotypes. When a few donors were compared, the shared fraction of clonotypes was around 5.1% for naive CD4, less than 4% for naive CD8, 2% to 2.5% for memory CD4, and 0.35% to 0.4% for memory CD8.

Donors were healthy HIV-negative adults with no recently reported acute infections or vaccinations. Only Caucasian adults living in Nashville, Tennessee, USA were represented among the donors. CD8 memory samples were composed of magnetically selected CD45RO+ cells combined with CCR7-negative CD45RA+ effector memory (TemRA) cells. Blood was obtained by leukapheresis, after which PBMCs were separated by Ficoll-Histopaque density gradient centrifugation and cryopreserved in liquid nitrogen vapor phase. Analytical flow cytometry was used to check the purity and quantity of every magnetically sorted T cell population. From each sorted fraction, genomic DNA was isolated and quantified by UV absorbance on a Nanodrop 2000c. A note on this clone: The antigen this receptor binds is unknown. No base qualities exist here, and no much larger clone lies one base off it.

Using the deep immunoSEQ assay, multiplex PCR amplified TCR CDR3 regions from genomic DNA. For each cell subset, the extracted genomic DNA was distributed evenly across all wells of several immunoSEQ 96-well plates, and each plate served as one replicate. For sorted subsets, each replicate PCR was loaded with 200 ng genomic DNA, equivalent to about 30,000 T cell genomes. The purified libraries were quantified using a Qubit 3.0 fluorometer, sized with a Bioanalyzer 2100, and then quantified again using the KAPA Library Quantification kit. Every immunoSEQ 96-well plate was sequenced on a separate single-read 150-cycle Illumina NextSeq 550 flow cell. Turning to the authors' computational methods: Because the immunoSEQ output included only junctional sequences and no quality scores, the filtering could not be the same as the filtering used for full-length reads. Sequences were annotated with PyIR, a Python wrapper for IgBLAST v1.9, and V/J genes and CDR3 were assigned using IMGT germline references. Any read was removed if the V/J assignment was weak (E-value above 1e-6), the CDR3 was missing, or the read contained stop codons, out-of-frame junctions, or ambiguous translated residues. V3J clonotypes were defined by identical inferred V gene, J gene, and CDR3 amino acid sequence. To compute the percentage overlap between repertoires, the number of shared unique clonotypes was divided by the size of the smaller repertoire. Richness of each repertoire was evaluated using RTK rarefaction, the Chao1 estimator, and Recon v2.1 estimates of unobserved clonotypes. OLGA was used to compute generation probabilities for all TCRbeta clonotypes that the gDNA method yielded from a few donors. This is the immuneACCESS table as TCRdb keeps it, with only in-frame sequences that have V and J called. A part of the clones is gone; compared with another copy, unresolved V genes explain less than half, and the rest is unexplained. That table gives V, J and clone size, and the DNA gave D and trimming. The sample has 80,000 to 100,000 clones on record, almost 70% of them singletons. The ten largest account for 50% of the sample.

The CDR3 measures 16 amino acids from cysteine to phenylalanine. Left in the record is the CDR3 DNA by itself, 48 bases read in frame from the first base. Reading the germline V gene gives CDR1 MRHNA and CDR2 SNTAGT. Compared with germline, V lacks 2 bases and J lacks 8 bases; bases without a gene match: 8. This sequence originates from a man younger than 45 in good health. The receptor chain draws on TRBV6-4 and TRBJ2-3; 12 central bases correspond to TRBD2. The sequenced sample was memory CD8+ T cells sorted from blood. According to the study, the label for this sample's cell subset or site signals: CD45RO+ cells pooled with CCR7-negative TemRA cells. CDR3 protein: CASSDASGRGPGTQYF. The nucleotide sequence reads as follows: TGTGCCAGCAGTGACGCTAGCGGGAGGGGGCCGGGTACGCAGTATTTT.